This T cell receptor (beta chain) was documented in a study of Ad26.COV2.S vaccination and SARS-CoV-2 variants. V was clipped by 7 bases and J by 4 bases, with 23 bases between them. The CDR3 contains 16 residues. Germline V gene data show CDR1 as SQVTM and CDR2 as ANQGSEA. Noted treatment: roughly 19 received Ad26.COV2.S at low or high dose, single or two shots; about 5 received placebo; per-sample allocation not given. Collection of samples fell on day 63 after the first vaccine or placebo injection. Repertoires were generated with immunoSEQ multiplex PCR, while TCRdb's copy carries only in-frame clones and drops some. Of hundreds of thousands of clones in the sample, about 90% were seen once.

The source is a person between 18 and 60 years old who received the Ad26.COV2.S COVID-19 vaccine or a placebo. The rearrangement uses TRBV29-1 and TRBJ2-1; tentatively, D is TRBD1 or TRBD2 (5 bases each). The material sequenced was peripheral blood, taken in a trial of Ad26.COV2.S vaccine versus placebo. The chain's CDR3 is CSADRPEGPLYNEQFF. The CDR3 DNA is TGCAGCGCTGACCGTCCCGAGGGGCCCCTATACAATGAGCAGTTCTTC.